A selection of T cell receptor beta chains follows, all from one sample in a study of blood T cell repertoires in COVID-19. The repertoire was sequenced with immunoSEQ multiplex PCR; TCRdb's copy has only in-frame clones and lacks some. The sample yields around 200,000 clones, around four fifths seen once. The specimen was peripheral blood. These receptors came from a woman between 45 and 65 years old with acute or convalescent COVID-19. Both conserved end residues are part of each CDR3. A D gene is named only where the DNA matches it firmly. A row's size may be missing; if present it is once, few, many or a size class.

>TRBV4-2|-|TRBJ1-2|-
TGTGCCAGCAGCCAAGCGGGGGGTGAGGGCTACACCTTC
CASSQAGGEGYTF
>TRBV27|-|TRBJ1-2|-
TGTGCCAGCAGTTTAACGACAGGCAATGGCTACACCTTC
CASSLTTGNGYTF
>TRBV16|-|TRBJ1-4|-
TGTGCCAGCAGCCTTATCCCAGGGGCAGCTGAAAAACTGTTTTTT
CASSLIPGAAEKLFF
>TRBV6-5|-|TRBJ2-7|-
TGTGCCAGCAGTTACTTATCAGGGGTTTCCTCTTCCGAGCAGTACTTC
CASSYLSGVSSSEQYF
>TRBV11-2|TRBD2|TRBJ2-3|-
TGTGCCAGCAGCACAGGACTAGCGGGAGCCTCTAGCACAGATACGCAGTATTTT
CASSTGLAGASSTDTQYF
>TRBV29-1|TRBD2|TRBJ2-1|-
TGCAGCGTTCTGGCGGGCGGGAGGGCCGTTGATGAGCAGTTCTTC
CSVLAGGRAVDEQFF
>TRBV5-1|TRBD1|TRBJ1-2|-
TGCGCCAGCAGCTTGATTTCTTCCGGACAGGACCTTTTCTATGGCTACACCTTC
CASSLISSGQDLFYGYTF
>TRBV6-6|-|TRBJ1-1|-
TGTGCCAGCAGTTACTCCCCGGGGGTTTGGAACACTGAAGCTTTCTTT
CASSYSPGVWNTEAFF
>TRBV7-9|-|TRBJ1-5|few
TGTGCCAGCAGCTTAAGAGGGAATCACCCCCAGCATTTT
CASSLRGNHPQHF
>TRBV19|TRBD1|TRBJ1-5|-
TGTGCCAGTAGTCTATCCGGGACAGTAAGCAATCAGCCCCAGCATTTT
CASSLSGTVSNQPQHF
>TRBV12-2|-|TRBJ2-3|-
TGTGCAAGTCGCTTACCCTCCGGTCGGGAGCCGGTCACAGATACGCAGTATTTT
CASRLPSGREPVTDTQYF
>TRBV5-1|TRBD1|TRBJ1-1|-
TGCGCCAGCAGCTCGGACAGGGCCCTTATGAACACTGAAGCTTTCTTT
CASSSDRALMNTEAFF
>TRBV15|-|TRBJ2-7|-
TGTGCCACCAGCAGAGAGGCGGACTACGAGCAGTACTTC
CATSREADYEQYF
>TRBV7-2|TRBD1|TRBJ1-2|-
TGTGCCAGCAGCTACTCGGGACAGGACTATGGCTACACCTTC
CASSYSGQDYGYTF
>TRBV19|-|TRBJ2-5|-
TGTGCCAGTAGTTCACGCCGGGGAAGGGAGACCCAGTACTTC
CASSSRRGRETQYF
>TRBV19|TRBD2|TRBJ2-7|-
TGTGCCAGTAGTGTAGCGGGAATAAGCTACGAGCAGTACTTC
CASSVAGISYEQYF
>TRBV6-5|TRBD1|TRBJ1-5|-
TGTGCCAGCAGACGGGGGACAGTTGGCAATCAGCCCCAGCATTTT
CASRRGTVGNQPQHF
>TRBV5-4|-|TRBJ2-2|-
TGTGCCAGCAGCTTGGGTGGTAGGCAGGGAAGAAACACCGGGGAGCTGTTTTTT
CASSLGGRQGRNTGELFF
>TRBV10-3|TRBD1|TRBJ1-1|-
TGTGCCATCAGAGGGAGGACAGGGGGCTCGAACACTGAAGCTTTCTTT
CAIRGRTGGSNTEAFF
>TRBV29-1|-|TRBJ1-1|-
TGCAGCGCCAGCTCAGGGATAATAGGGACTGAAGCTTTCTTT
CSASSGIIGTEAFF
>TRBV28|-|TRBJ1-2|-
TGTGCCAGCAGTTTCCTGCGGGTCGCCTATGGCTACACCTTC
CASSFLRVAYGYTF
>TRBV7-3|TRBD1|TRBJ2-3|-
TGTGCCAGCAGCTTGGGGTACAGGGGTCCCACAGATACGCAGTATTTT
CASSLGYRGPTDTQYF
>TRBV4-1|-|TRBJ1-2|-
TGCGCCAGCAGCCAAGAGGCAAAGCGCCCCTATGGCTACACCTTC
CASSQEAKRPYGYTF
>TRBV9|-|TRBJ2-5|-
TGTGCCAGCAGCGCCGACCAAGAGACCCAGTACTTC
CASSADQETQYF
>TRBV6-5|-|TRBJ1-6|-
TGTGCCAGCAGAACCGAGACATCGAATAATTCACCCCTCCACTTT
CASRTETSNNSPLHF
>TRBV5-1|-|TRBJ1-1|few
TGCGCCAGCAAGGGGTTCGCTGAAGCTTTCTTT
CASKGFAEAFF
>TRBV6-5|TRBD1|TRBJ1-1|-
TGTGCCAGCAGTTCCGGGACAGGGGGCTTCACTGAAGCTTTCTTT
CASSSGTGGFTEAFF
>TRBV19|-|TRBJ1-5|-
TGTGCCAGTAGTAGGAGGAGCAATCAGCCCCAGCATTTT
CASSRRSNQPQHF
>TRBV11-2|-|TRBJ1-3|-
TGTGCCAGCACCCTAGGGAGGGGCCGAAACACCATATATTTT
CASTLGRGRNTIYF